The rows below give T cell receptor beta chains drawn from one sample of a study of cytomegalovirus exposure and HLA in healthy donors. Method: immunoSEQ multiplex PCR; TCRdb's copy keeps in-frame clones and lacks some. The profile shows 150,000 to 200,000 clones, roughly 78% of them singletons. What was sequenced was PBMCs. The receptor set was obtained from a man between 40 and 49 years old in good health and CMV-seropositive. The CDR3 runs from the conserved cysteine through the conserved F or W. Each record gives: V gene, D gene, J gene, clone size, CDR3 protein, CDR3 DNA. D genes are given only for firm matches. Size is omitted from some rows. Given values are once, few, many or a class for expanded clones.

>TRBV19|.|TRBJ1-6|.
CASSTLQALSSYNSPLHF
TGTGCCAGTAGTACCCTACAGGCTCTAAGCTCCTATAATTCACCCCTCCACTTT
>TRBV9|TRBD2|TRBJ2-1|.
CASSVRGGADNEQFF
TGTGCCAGCAGCGTACGGGGGGGGGCCGACAATGAGCAGTTCTTC
>TRBV5-8|TRBD1|TRBJ1-5|.
CASSDRGRWPQHF
TGTGCCAGCAGCGACAGGGGACGTTGGCCCCAGCATTTT
>TRBV29-1|.|TRBJ2-3|.
CSVGGAQSDTQYF
TGCAGCGTTGGTGGGGCGCAATCAGATACGCAGTATTTT
>TRBV5-4|.|TRBJ2-1|few
CASIPDSGNNEQFF
TGTGCCAGCATCCCAGACAGTGGCAACAATGAGCAGTTCTTC
>TRBV9|.|TRBJ1-1|.
CASSVETGTEAFF
TGTGCCAGCAGCGTGGAAACGGGCACTGAAGCTTTCTTT
>TRBV6-5|TRBD1|TRBJ1-2|few
CASRRDRAGGYTF
TGTGCCAGCAGGCGCGACAGGGCGGGCGGCTACACCTTC
>TRBV4-3|TRBD1|TRBJ1-3|.
CASSQEDRGRSGNTIYF
TGCGCCAGCAGCCAAGAAGACAGGGGGCGTTCTGGAAACACCATATATTTT
>TRBV27|TRBD2|TRBJ2-3|.
CASSTSGVVDTQYF
TGTGCCAGCAGTACAAGCGGGGTCGTAGATACGCAGTATTTT
>TRBV2|TRBD2|TRBJ2-3|.
CASTKSGGAFSDTQYF
TGTGCCAGCACCAAAAGCGGGGGGGCTTTTTCCGATACGCAGTATTTT
>TRBV18|TRBD1|TRBJ1-1|.
CASSPRTGDEGNTEAFF
TGTGCCAGCTCACCAAGGACAGGGGATGAAGGGAACACTGAAGCTTTCTTT
>TRBV7-9|.|TRBJ1-5|.
CASSGYQGNQPQHF
TGTGCCAGCAGCGGGTACCAGGGCAATCAGCCCCAGCATTTT
>TRBV9|.|TRBJ2-2|.
CASSVGDSDTGELFF
TGTGCCAGCAGCGTAGGAGACTCGGACACCGGGGAGCTGTTTTTT
>TRBV7-2|.|TRBJ2-5|.
CASSWGDIGETQYF
TGTGCCAGCAGCTGGGGGGATATAGGAGAGACCCAGTACTTC
>TRBV4-3|TRBD2|TRBJ2-7|.
CASSRGGSISYEQYF
TGCGCCAGCAGCCGCGGCGGGAGTATCTCCTACGAGCAGTACTTC
>TRBV29-1|.|TRBJ1-4|.
CSVAGGASEKLFF
TGCAGCGTCGCAGGAGGGGCAAGTGAAAAACTGTTTTTT
>TRBV4-2|.|TRBJ2-1|.
CASSQEEAASSYNEQFF
TGTGCCAGCAGCCAAGAAGAAGCTGCCTCCTCCTACAATGAGCAGTTCTTC
>TRBV29-1|.|TRBJ1-2|.
CSVEGWGGDYGYTF
TGCAGCGTTGAAGGGTGGGGGGGGGACTATGGCTACACCTTC
>TRBV4-3|.|TRBJ1-2|.
CASSQDSVRRLNYGYTF
TGCGCCAGCAGCCAAGATTCGGTACGGCGGCTGAACTATGGCTACACCTTC
>TRBV6-5|.|TRBJ2-7|once
CASSYFRQGGPNEQYF
TGTGCCAGCAGTTACTTCCGACAGGGAGGTCCGAACGAGCAGTACTTC
>TRBV7-3|.|TRBJ2-5|.
CASSLTGRQETQYF
TGTGCCAGCAGCTTAACGGGGCGACAAGAGACCCAGTACTTC
>TRBV7-8|.|TRBJ1-2|.
CASSLLRETNYGYTF
TGTGCCAGCAGCTTACTCCGCGAGACTAACTATGGCTACACCTTC
>TRBV6-6|TRBD1|TRBJ1-6|once
CASTPDRAIPLHF
TGTGCCAGCACCCCAGACAGGGCTATACCCCTCCACTTT
>TRBV19|TRBD1|TRBJ1-1|few
CASSNRQGGTEAFF
TGTGCCAGTAGCAACCGACAGGGGGGAACTGAAGCTTTCTTT
>TRBV15|.|TRBJ1-2|few
CATSRPDRNYGYTF
TGTGCCACCAGCAGACCCGACAGGAACTATGGCTACACCTTC
>TRBV11-1|.|TRBJ1-6|.
CASSSDRGYNSPLHF
TGTGCCAGCAGCTCGGACAGAGGATATAATTCACCCCTCCACTTT
>TRBV7-2|.|TRBJ1-6|.
CASSFRGRGFDSPLHF
TGTGCCAGCAGCTTTAGAGGGCGGGGGTTTGATTCACCCCTCCACTTT
>TRBV29-1|TRBD1|TRBJ1-2|.
CSVALDRGPGYTF
TGCAGCGTTGCCCTGGACAGGGGGCCTGGCTACACCTTC
>TRBV10-3|TRBD1|TRBJ2-7|.
CAISPGTGSHEQYF
TGTGCCATCAGTCCCGGGACAGGGTCCCACGAGCAGTACTTC
>TRBV21-1|.|TRBJ2-7|.
CASSNLQGGHEQYF
TGTGCCAGCAGCAATCTACAGGGGGGACACGAGCAGTACTTC
>TRBV5-1|.|TRBJ2-5|.
CASTSAETQYF
TGCGCCAGCACTTCCGCGGAGACCCAGTACTTC
>TRBV5-1|.|TRBJ1-1|few
CASSSRQVSNTEAFF
TGCGCCAGCAGCTCCAGACAGGTATCGAACACTGAAGCTTTCTTT
>TRBV5-4|.|TRBJ1-1|.
CATWEWNTEAFF
TGTGCCACCTGGGAGTGGAACACTGAAGCTTTCTTT
>TRBV30|TRBD2|TRBJ2-5|.
CAWSVGLAGGNQETQYF
TGTGCCTGGAGTGTAGGACTAGCGGGGGGGAACCAAGAGACCCAGTACTTC
>TRBV6-1|TRBD1|TRBJ1-2|.
CASSGSTGNIYYGYTF
TGTGCCAGCAGTGGATCGACAGGGAATATATACTATGGCTACACCTTC
>TRBV28|TRBD1|TRBJ2-7|.
CASSLTGGFHEQYF
TGTGCCAGCAGTTTGACAGGGGGCTTCCACGAGCAGTACTTC
>TRBV18|.|TRBJ1-1|.
CASSPATGESEAFF
TGTGCCAGCTCACCCGCAACCGGGGAGTCTGAAGCTTTCTTT
>TRBV10-3|TRBD1|TRBJ2-7|.
CAISGQGASEQYF
TGTGCCATCAGTGGGCAGGGGGCGAGTGAGCAGTACTTC
>TRBV5-6|TRBD1|TRBJ2-5|.
CASSQDRIQETQYF
TGTGCCAGCAGCCAGGACAGGATCCAAGAGACCCAGTACTTC
>TRBV4-3|TRBD2|TRBJ2-5|.
CASSQGVAGPQETQYF
TGCGCCAGCAGCCAAGGGGTAGCGGGGCCCCAAGAGACCCAGTACTTC
>TRBV9|TRBD1|TRBJ2-3|.
CASSSPRTGRTDTQYF
TGTGCCAGCAGCTCCCCACGGACAGGGCGGACAGATACGCAGTATTTT
>TRBV9|.|TRBJ1-1|once
CASSVQMNTEAFF
TGTGCCAGCAGCGTACAGATGAACACTGAAGCTTTCTTT
>TRBV5-1|.|TRBJ2-5|once
CASSFGLGGGVEGETQYF
TGCGCCAGCAGCTTCGGGCTAGGGGGGGGAGTAGAAGGAGAGACCCAGTACTTC
>TRBV2|.|TRBJ1-1|.
CASAWTTKVAFF
TGTGCCAGCGCATGGACAACGAAAGTAGCTTTCTTT
>TRBV2|.|TRBJ1-2|.
CASTLTGPYYGYTF
TGTGCCAGCACCTTAACAGGGCCCTACTATGGCTACACCTTC
>TRBV4-3|TRBD2|TRBJ2-3|.
CASSRTGTSGGTDTQYF
TGCGCCAGCAGCAGAACGGGGACTAGCGGGGGCACAGATACGCAGTATTTT